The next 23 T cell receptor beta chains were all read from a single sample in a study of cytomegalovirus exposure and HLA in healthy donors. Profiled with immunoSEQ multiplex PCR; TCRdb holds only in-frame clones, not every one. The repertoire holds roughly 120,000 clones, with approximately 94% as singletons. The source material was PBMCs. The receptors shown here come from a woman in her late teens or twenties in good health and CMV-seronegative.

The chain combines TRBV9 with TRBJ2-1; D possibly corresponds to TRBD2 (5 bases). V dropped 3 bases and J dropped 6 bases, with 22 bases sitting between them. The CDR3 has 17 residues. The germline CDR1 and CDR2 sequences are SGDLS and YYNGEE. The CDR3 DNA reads TGTGCCAGCAGCGACCCGGATGGAGGTGCCTCTTTCAATGAGCAGTTCTTC. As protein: CASSDPDGGASFNEQFF.

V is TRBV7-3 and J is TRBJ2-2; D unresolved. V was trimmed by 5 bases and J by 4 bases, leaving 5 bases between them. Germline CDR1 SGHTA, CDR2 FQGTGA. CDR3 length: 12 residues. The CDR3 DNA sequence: TGTGCCAGCAGCGAGATCACCGGGGAGCTGTTTTTT. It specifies CASSEITGELFF.

The CDR3 region is CASSLGGAGQYF. For the CDR3, the DNA is TGTGCCAGCAGTTTGGGGGGTGCGGGGCAGTACTTC. This chain connects TRBV28 to TRBJ2-7; D may be TRBD2 (6 bases). Between the trimmed V and J ends, which lost 3 bases and 9 bases, there was a span of 12 bases. This CDR3 has 12 amino acids. CDR1 is MDHEN and CDR2 is SYDVKM in the germline V gene.

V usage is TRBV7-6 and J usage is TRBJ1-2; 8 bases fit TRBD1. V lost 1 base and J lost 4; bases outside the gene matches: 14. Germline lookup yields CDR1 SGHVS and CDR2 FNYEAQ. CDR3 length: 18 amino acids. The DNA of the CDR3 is TGTGCCAGCAGCTTAGGTTGGGACAGGCCTAGTACGGGCTATGGCTACACCTTC. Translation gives CASSLGWDRPSTGYGYTF.

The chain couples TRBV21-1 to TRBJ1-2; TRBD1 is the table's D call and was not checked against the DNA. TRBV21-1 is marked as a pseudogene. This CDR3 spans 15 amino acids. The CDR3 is CASSNCIGTGVGYTF. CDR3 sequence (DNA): TGTGCCAGCAGCAATTGTATTGGGACAGGGGTTGGCTACACCTTC.

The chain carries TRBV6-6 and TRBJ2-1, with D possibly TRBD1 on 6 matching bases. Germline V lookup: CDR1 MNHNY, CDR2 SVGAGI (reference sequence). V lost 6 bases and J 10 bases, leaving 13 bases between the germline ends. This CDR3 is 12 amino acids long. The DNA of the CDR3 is TGTGCCAGCAGCGACCCCGGGACAGAGCAGTTCTTC. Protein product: CASSDPGTEQFF.

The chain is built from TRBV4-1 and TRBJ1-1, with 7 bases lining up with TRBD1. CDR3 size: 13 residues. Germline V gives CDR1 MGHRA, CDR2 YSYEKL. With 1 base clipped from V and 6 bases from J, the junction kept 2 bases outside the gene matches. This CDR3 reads CASSQGQGPEAFF. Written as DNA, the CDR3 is TGCGCCAGCAGCCAAGGACAGGGTCCTGAAGCTTTCTTT.

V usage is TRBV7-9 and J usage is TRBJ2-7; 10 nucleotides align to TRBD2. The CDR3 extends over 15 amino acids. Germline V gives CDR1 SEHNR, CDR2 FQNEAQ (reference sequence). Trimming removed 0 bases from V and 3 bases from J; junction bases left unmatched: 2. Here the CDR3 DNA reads TGTGCCAGCAGCTTAGCGGCTAGCGGGAGCTACGAGCAGTACTTC. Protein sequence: CASSLAASGSYEQYF.

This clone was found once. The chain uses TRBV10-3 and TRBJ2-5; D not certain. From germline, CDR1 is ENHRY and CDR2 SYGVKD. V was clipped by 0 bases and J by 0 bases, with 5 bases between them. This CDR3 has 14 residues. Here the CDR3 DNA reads TGTGCCATCAGTGAGTCGCAGGACCAAGAGACCCAGTACTTC. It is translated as CAISESQDQETQYF.

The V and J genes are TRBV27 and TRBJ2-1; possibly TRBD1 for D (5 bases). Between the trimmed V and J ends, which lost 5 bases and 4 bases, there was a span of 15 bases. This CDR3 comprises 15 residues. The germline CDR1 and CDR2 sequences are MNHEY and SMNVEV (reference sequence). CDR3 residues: CASSQSGRNYNEQFF. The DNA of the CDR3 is TGTGCCAGCAGTCAATCAGGGCGGAATTACAATGAGCAGTTCTTC.

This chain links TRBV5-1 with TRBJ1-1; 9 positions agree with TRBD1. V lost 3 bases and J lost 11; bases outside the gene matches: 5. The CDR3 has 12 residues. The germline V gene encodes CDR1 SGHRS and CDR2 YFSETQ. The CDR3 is CASSSNRGPAFF. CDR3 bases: TGCGCCAGCAGCTCAAACAGGGGGCCCGCTTTCTTT.

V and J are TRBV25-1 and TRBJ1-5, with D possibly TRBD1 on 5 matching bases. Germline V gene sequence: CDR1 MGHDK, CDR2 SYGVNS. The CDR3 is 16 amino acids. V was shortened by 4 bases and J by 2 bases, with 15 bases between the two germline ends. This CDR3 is CASSGPGLGRNQPQHF. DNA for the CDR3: TGTGCCAGCAGTGGCCCAGGTCTGGGGCGCAATCAGCCCCAGCATTTT. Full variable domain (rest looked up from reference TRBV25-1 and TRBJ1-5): EADIYQTPRYLVIGTGKKITLECSQTMGHDKMYWYQQDPGMELHLIHYSYGVNSTEKGDLSSESTVSRIRTEHFPLTLESARPSHTSQYLCASSGPGLGRNQPQHFGDGTRLSIL.

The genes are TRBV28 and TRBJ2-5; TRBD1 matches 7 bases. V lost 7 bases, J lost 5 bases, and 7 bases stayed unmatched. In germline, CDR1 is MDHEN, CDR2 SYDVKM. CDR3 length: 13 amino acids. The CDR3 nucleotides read TGTGCCAGCACCTTGGGACAGCTGGAGACCCAGTACTTC. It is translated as CASTLGQLETQYF.

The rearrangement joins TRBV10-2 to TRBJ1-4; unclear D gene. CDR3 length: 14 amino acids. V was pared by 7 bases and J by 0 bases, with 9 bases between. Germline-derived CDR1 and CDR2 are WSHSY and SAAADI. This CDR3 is CASIQFATNEKLFF. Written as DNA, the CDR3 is TGCGCCAGCATCCAATTTGCAACTAATGAAAAACTGTTTTTT.

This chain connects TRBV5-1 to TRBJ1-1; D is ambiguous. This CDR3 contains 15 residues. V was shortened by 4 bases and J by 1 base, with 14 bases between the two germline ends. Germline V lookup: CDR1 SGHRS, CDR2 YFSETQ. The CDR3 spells CASSPTPGTNTEAFF. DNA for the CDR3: TGCGCCAGCAGCCCCACTCCGGGAACGAACACTGAAGCTTTCTTT. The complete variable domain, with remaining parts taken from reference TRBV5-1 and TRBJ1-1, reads KAGVTQTPRYLIKTRGQQVTLSCSPISGHRSVSWYQQTPGQGLQFLFEYFSETQRNKGNFPGRFSGRQFSNSRSEMNVSTLELGDSALYLCASSPTPGTNTEAFFGQGTRLTVV.

CDR3 protein: CASSPGTGANVLTF. Here the CDR3 DNA reads TGTGCCAGCAGTCCAGGGACTGGGGCCAACGTCCTGACTTTC. The V call is TRBV28, the J call TRBJ2-6; weak D call: TRBD1 (5 bases). This CDR3 contains 14 residues. Trimming took 5 bases from V and 2 from J, leaving 7 bases between them. Germline assignment: CDR1 MDHEN and CDR2 SYDVKM.

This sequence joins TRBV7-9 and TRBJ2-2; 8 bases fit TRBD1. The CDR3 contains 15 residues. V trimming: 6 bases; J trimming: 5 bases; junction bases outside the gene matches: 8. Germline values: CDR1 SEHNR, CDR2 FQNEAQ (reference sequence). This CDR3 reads CASSLQGVRTGELFF. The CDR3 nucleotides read TGTGCCAGCAGTCTACAGGGGGTTCGAACCGGGGAGCTGTTTTTT.

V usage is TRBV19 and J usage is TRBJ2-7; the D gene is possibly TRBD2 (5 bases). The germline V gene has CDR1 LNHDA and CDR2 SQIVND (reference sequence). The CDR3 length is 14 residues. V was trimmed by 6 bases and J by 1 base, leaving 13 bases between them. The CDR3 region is CASSKHSASYEQYF. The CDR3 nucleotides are TGTGCCAGTAGCAAACATAGCGCGTCCTACGAGCAGTACTTC.

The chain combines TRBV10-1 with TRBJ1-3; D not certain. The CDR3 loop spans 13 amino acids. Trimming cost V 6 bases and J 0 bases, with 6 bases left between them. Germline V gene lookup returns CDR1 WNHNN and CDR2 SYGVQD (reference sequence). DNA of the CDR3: TGCGCCAGCAGCACTAACTCTGGAAACACCATATATTTT. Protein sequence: CASSTNSGNTIYF.

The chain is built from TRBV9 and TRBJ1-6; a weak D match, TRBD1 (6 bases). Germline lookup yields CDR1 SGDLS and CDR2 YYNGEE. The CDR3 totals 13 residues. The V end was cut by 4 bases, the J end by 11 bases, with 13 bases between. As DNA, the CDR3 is TGTGCCAGCAGCACGACAGGTCTCCCACCCCTCCACTTT. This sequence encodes CASSTTGLPPLHF.

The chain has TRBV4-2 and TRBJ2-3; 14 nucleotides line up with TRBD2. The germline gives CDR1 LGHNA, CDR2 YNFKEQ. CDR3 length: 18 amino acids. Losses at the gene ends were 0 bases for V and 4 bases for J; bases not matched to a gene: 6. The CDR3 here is CASSQEPTGLAGADTQYF. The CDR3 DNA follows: TGTGCCAGCAGCCAAGAGCCCACGGGACTAGCGGGAGCAGATACGCAGTATTTT.

CDR3 bases: TGTGCCAGCAGGCGGGACCCTAGGTCCGATACGCAGTATTTT. It translates to CASRRDPRSDTQYF. The chain combines TRBV6-5 with TRBJ2-3; a weak D match, TRBD2 (6 bases). The germline gives CDR1 MNHEY, CDR2 SVGAGI. There are 14 residues in the CDR3. The germline V and J ends were trimmed by 6 bases and 6 bases, with 16 bases remaining between them.

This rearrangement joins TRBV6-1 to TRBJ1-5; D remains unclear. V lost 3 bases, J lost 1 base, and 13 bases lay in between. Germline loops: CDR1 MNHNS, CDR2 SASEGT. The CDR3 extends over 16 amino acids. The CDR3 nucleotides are TGTGCCAGCAGTGAGATGCCCAGGCAAAGCAATCAGCCCCAGCATTTT. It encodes CASSEMPRQSNQPQHF.